This TCR beta chain was recorded in a study of blood T cells in healthy people across ages. Whole-study results and caveats: Diversity was higher, and naive CD4+ cells more numerous, in long-lived donors than in aged donors. It was held that diversity estimates obtained from one million T cells represented underestimates.

Together with a sample-barcoded 5' primer, a J-beta primer mix was included in a second PCR lasting about 6 to 12 cycles. Each TCR beta cDNA got a 12-nucleotide random molecular identifier. TCRdb reprocessed the 5' RACE reads via MiXCR and lists one record per CDR3 protein. The sample shows roughly 1.5 million distinct CDR3 sequences, roughly 43% of them seen only once. This clonotype was seen repeatedly, ten times or more. Its antigen is unidentified. Each sample yielded at least 6 million isolated PBMCs. The CDR3 length is 12 residues. V lost 6 bases and J lost 3, with 8 bases in between. The source material was blood. The chain is built from TRBV12-3 or TRBV12-4 and TRBJ2-5; possible D gene TRBD2, 6 bases. The sequence was collected from a woman aged 18-29 years in good health. The CDR3 DNA reads as TGTGCCAGCAGCTGGGGGGAAGAGACCCAGTACTTC. The encoded protein is CASSWGEETQYF.